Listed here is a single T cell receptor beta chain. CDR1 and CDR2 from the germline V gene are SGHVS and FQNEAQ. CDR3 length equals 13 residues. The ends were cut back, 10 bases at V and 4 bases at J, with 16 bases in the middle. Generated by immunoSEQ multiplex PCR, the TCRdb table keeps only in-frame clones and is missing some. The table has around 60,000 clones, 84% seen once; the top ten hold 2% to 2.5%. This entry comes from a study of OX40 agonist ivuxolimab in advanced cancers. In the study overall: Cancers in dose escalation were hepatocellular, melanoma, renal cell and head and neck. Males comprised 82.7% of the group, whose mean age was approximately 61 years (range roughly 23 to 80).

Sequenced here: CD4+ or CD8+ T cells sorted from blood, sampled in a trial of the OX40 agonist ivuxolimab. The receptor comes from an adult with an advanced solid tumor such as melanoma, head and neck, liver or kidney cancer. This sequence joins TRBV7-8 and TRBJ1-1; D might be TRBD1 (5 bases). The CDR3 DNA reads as TGTGCCACCTATGGGACGGATCCCACTGAAGCTTTCTTT. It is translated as CATYGTDPTEAFF.